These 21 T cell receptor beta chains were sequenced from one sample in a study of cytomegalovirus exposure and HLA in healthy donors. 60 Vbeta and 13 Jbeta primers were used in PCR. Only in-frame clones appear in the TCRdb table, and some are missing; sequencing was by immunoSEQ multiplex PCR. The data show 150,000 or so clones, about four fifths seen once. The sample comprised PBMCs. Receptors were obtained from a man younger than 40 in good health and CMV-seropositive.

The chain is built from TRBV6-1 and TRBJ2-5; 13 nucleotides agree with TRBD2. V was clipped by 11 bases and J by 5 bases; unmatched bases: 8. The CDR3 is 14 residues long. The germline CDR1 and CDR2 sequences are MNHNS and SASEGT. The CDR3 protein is CAVGTSGILETQYF. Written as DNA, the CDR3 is TGTGCCGTGGGGACTAGCGGGATATTGGAGACCCAGTACTTC.

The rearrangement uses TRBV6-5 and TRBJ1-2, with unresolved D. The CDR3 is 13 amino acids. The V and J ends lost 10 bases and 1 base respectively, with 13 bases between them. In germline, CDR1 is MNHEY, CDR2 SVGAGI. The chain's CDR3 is CATAPGGNYGYTF. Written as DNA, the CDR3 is TGTGCCACGGCTCCGGGAGGTAACTATGGCTACACCTTC.

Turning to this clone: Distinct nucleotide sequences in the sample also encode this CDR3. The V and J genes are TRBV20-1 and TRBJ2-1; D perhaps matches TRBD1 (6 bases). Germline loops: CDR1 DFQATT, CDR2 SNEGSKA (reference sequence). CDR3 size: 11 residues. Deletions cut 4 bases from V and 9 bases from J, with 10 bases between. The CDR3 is CSATRGGEQFF. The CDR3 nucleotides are TGCAGTGCTACCAGGGGCGGTGAGCAGTTCTTC.

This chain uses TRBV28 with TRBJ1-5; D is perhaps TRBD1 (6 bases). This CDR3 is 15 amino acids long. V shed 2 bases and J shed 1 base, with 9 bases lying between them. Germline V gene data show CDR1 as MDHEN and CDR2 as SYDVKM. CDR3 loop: CASSLRGGSNQPQHF. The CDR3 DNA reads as TGTGCCAGCAGTTTAAGGGGGGGAAGCAATCAGCCCCAGCATTTT.

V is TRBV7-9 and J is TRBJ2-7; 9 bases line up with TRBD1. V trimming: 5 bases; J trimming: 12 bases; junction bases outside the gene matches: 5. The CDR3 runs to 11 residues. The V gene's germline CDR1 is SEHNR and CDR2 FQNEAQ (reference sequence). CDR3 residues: CASSLGQGLYF. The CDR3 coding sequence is TGTGCCAGCAGCCTCGGACAGGGGTTGTACTTC. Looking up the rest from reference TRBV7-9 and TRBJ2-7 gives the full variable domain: DTGVSQNPRHKITKRGQNVTFRCDPISEHNRLYWYRQTLGQGPEFLTYFQNEAQLEKSRLLSDRFSAERPKGSFSTLEIQRTEQGDSAMYLCASSLGQGLYFGPGTRLTVT.

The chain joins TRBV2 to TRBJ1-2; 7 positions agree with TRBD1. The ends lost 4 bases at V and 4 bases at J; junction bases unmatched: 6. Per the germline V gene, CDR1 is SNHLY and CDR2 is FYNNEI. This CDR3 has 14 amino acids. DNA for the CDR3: TGTGCCAGCAGTGTCAGACAGGGCCCCTATGGCTACACCTTC. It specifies CASSVRQGPYGYTF.

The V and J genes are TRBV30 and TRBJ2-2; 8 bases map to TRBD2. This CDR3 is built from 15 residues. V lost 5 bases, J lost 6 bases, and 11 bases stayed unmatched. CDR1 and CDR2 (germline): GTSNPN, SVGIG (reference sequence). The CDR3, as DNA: TGTGCCTGGCACCTTCGGGGGGGGCAGGCCGGGGAGCTGTTTTTT. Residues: CAWHLRGGQAGELFF.

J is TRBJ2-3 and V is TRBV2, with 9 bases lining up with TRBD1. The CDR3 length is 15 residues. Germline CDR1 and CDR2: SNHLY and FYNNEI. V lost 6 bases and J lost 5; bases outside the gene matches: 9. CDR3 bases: TGTGCCAGCAGCATTAGGACAGGGGCGAGAGATACGCAGTATTTT. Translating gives CASSIRTGARDTQYF.

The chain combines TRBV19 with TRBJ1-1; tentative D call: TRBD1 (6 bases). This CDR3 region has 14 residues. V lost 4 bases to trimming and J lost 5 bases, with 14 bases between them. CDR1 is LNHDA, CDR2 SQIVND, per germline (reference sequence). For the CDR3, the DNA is TGTGCCAGTAGTAGGAACAGGGTAAGAACTGAAGCTTTCTTT. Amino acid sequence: CASSRNRVRTEAFF.

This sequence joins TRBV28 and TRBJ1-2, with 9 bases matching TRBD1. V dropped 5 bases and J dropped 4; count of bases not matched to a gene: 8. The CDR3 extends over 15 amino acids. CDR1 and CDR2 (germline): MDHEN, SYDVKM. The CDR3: CASSPTGGYVYGYTF. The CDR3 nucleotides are TGTGCCAGCAGTCCTACAGGGGGCTACGTCTATGGCTACACCTTC.

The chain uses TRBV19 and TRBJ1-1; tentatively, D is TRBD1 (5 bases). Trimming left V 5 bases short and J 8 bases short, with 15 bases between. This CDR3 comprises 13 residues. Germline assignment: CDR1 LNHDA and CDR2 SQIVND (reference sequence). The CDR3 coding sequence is TGTGCCAGTAGTGGGGGGACCGGCCAAGAAGCTTTCTTT. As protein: CASSGGTGQEAFF.

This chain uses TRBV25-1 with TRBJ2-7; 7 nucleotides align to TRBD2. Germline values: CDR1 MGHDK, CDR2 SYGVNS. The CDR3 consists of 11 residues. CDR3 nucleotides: TGTGCCAGCGGACTAGGGCCCAAGTACTCAGTC. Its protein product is CASGLGPKYSV.

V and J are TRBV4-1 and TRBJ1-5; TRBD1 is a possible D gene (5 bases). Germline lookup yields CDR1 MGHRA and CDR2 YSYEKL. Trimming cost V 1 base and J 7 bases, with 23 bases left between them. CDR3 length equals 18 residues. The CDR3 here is CASSQGSGTPNFGQPQHF. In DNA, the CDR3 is TGCGCCAGCAGCCAAGGTTCCGGGACTCCCAACTTTGGGCAGCCCCAGCATTTT.

CDR3 residues: CASKGDTGELFF. The CDR3 DNA sequence: TGCGCCAGCAAGGGGGACACCGGGGAGCTGTTTTTT. The chain combines TRBV5-1 with TRBJ2-2, with D perhaps TRBD1 (6 bases). Trimming shortened V by 6 bases and J by 3 bases, and 6 bases separated the two germline ends. Germline assignment: CDR1 SGHRS and CDR2 YFSETQ. This CDR3 spans 12 amino acids.

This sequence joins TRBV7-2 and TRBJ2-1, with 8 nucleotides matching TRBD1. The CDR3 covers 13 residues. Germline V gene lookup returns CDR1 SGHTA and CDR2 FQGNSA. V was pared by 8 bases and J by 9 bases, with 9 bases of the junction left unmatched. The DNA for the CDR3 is TGTGCCAGCGGGTGGACAGGGCAGGGTGAGCAGTTCTTC. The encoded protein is CASGWTGQGEQFF.

For the CDR3, the DNA is TGTGCCAGCAGCCACCCAGCGGGAGGCAGGGATACGCAGTATTTT. This encodes CASSHPAGGRDTQYF. This chain connects TRBV7-3 to TRBJ2-3; 9 bases map to TRBD2. The CDR3 is 15 residues long. V lost 5 bases, J lost 6 bases, and 9 bases stayed unmatched. Germline lookup yields CDR1 SGHTA and CDR2 FQGTGA.

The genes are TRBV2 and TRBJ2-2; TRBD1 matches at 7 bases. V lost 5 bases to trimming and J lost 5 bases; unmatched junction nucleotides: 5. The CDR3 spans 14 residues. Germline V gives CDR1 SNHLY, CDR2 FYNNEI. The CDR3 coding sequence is TGTGCCAGCAGTTACCGACAGGGTACCGGGGAGCTGTTTTTT. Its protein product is CASSYRQGTGELFF.

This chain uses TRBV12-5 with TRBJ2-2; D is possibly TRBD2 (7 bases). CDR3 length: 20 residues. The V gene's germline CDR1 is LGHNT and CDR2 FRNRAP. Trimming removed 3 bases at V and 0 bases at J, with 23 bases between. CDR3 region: CASGLTRMGGQHANTGELFF. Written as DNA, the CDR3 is TGTGCTAGTGGTTTAACAAGAATGGGGGGGCAACACGCGAACACCGGGGAGCTGTTTTTT.

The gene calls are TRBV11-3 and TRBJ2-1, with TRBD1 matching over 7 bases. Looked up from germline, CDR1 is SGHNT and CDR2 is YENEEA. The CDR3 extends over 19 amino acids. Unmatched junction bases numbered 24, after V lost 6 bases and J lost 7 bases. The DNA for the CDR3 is TGTGCCAGCAGGCTTAGAGAGTCTAGGGGGCCCTTAGTTGCGAATGAGCAGTTCTTC. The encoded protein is CASRLRESRGPLVANEQFF. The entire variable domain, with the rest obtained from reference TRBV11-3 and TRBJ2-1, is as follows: EAGVVQSPRYKIIEKKQPVAFWCNPISGHNTLYWYLQNLGQGPELLIRYENEEAVDDSQLPKDRFSAERLKGVDSTLKIQPAELGDSAVYLCASRLRESRGPLVANEQFFGPGTRLTVL.

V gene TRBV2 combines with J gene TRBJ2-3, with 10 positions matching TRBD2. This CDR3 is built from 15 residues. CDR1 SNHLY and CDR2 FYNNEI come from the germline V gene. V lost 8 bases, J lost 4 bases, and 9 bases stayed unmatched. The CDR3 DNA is TGTGCCAGCGGGGCGAAAGCGGGGGGGCCAGATACGCAGTATTTT. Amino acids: CASGAKAGGPDTQYF.

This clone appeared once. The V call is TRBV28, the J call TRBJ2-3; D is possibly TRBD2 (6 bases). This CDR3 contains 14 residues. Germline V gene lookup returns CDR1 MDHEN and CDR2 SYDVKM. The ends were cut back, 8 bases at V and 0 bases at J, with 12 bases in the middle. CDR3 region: CASGGSPSTDTQYF. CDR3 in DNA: TGTGCCAGCGGAGGGTCTCCCAGCACAGATACGCAGTATTTT.